Listed here is a single T cell receptor (beta chain). This CDR3 has 15 residues. Unmatched junction bases numbered 4, after V lost 8 bases and J lost 1 base. Per the germline V gene, CDR1 is LNHDA and CDR2 is SQIVND (reference sequence). This sample was taken from a study of blood T cell repertoires in COVID-19. Overall study context: Collection of acute and convalescent COVID-19 samples took place in the United States, Italy and Spain. PBMCs, B-cell-depleted T cells, or T cells were the source of the cDNA or gDNA that made up the material.

Original data processing: Estimation of nucleated cell counts relied on the amplification of reference gene primers. TCRdb keeps only in-frame clones here, not all; method: immunoSEQ multiplex PCR. D and trimming come from the DNA, and the V and J calls and clone size come from that table. The table lists some 700,000 clones, approximately 90% of them singletons. The material sequenced was peripheral blood. This sequence originates from a woman under 30 with acute or convalescent COVID-19. V and J are TRBV19 and TRBJ2-1; 11 bases line up with TRBD1. The DNA for the CDR3 is TGTGCCAGTGGACAGGGGGCGCGGTCCTACAATGAGCAGTTCTTC. This gives the protein CASGQGARSYNEQFF.